This section outlines one T cell receptor beta chain sequence together with its context. This record comes from a study of blood T cell repertoires in COVID-19. For the study at large: Sample material is recorded as cDNA or gDNA derived from T cells, B-cell-depleted T cells, or PBMCs.

As handled by the study authors: Scientists estimated how many nucleated cells there were by amplifying reference gene primers. The method was immunoSEQ multiplex PCR; TCRdb's version includes in-frame clones alone and lacks a portion of them. The V and J calls and clone size were taken over from that table, and D and trimming were inferred from the DNA. Of some 100,000 clones listed, roughly 88% are singletons. CDR1 is SGHAT, CDR2 FQNNGV, per germline. The CDR3 extends over 14 amino acids. The J segment lost 5 bases and the V segment lost 5 bases, leaving 4 bases of the junction unmatched. V gene TRBV11-2 combines with J gene TRBJ2-5; 11 bases align to TRBD1. Sequencing was carried out using peripheral blood. This sequence was found in a woman in her seventies with acute or convalescent COVID-19. As DNA, the CDR3 is TGTGCCAGCAGCCGGACAGGGGGCCGGGAGACCCAGTACTTC. Protein product: CASSRTGGRETQYF.